This record concerns one T cell receptor (beta chain) sequence. V was pared by 6 bases and J by 6 bases, with 17 bases between. The CDR3 loop spans 14 amino acids. Germline values: CDR1 MNHEY, CDR2 SVGAGI. This entry is derived from a study of blood T cell repertoires in COVID-19. Study-wide context: The origin of the acute and convalescent COVID-19 samples was the United States, Italy and Spain. T cells, B-cell-depleted T cells, or PBMCs provided the cDNA or gDNA that served as material.

The authors' processing: The assay estimated nucleated cells by amplifying reference gene primers. Produced via immunoSEQ multiplex PCR; TCRdb's table is partial and in-frame only. The V and J calls and clone size come from that table; D and trimming were worked out from the DNA. The sample yields about 240,000 clones, roughly 88% seen once. The chain carries TRBV6-5 and TRBJ1-2, with D possibly being TRBD1 (5 bases). The specimen sequenced was peripheral blood. The TCR comes from an older man with acute or convalescent COVID-19. CDR3 sequence (DNA): TGTGCCAGCAGCCAGGGACGGACTATGGATGGCTACACCTTC. Translation gives CASSQGRTMDGYTF.